The rows below give T cell receptor beta chains drawn from one sample of a study of identical twins. TCRdb reprocessed the 5' RACE reads with MiXCR, giving one entry per CDR3 protein. The profile shows hundreds of thousands of distinct CDR3 sequences, around a sixth of them singletons. The sample also formed part of further work on T cells expressing NK-cell markers.

Sequencing was performed on PBMCs. The receptors originated from a woman between 18 and 30 years old in good health. Both conserved end residues are part of each CDR3. Fields, in order: V gene, D gene, J gene, clone size, CDR3 length, CDR3 protein, CDR3 DNA. The D gene is left open where the match is weak. Rows may omit the clone size; those that give it use once, few, many or a size class.

>TRBV5-6|NA|TRBJ2-7|NA|13
CASSPGLGAEQYF
TGTGCCAGCAGCCCTGGTCTAGGGGCCGAGCAGTACTTC
>TRBV5-5|NA|TRBJ2-5|NA|14
CASSFAGEWETQYF
TGTGCCAGCAGCTTCGCTGGGGAGTGGGAGACCCAGTACTTC
>TRBV5-1|NA|TRBJ2-1|NA|17
CASSLVRSSDNPNEQFF
TGCGCCAGCAGCTTGGTTCGGTCTAGCGATAATCCCAATGAGCAGTTCTTC
>TRBV11-2|TRBD2|TRBJ2-3|NA|17
CASSLDKRLAVTDTQYF
TGTGCCAGCAGCTTAGATAAGAGACTAGCGGTCACAGATACGCAGTATTTT
>TRBV9|NA|TRBJ2-1|few|16
CASSGDGWRSYNEQFF
TGTGCCAGCAGCGGGGACGGGTGGAGGTCCTACAATGAGCAGTTCTTC
>TRBV3-1|NA|TRBJ2-2|NA|19
CACRNLGRGRTRMVGELFF
TGTGCCTGCAGAAACCTAGGGCGAGGGAGAACAAGGATGGTCGGGGAGCTGTTTTTT
>TRBV18|NA|TRBJ2-4|few|21
CASSPGGEGYTLARAKNIQYF
TGTGCCAGCTCACCAGGTGGCGAGGGGTATACACTCGCGAGAGCCAAAAACATTCAGTACTTC
>TRBV18|NA|TRBJ2-7|NA|15
CASSPGVGAFDEQYF
TGTGCCAGCTCCCCCGGGGTGGGCGCGTTTGACGAGCAGTACTTC
>TRBV5-1|TRBD1|TRBJ2-1|few|16
CASTPPGTGVENEQFF
TGCGCCAGCACCCCCCCGGGGACAGGGGTGGAGAATGAGCAGTTCTTC
>TRBV29-1|TRBD2|TRBJ2-1|NA|16
CSVPSPIAGGYNEQFF
TGCAGCGTCCCAAGTCCGATAGCGGGAGGGTACAATGAGCAGTTCTTC
>TRBV20-1|TRBD1|TRBJ2-7|NA|16
CSARLIRGTASYEQYF
TGCAGTGCTAGATTAATCCGAGGGACAGCTTCCTACGAGCAGTACTTC
>TRBV18|NA|TRBJ2-6|few|15
CASSQVLSGANVLTF
TGTGCCAGCTCACAGGTCCTCTCTGGGGCCAACGTCCTGACTTTC
>TRBV20-1|NA|TRBJ2-1|NA|15
CSARVVGVRGNEQFF
TGCAGTGCTAGAGTGGTTGGGGTAAGGGGGAATGAGCAGTTCTTC
>TRBV5-6|NA|TRBJ1-1|few|11
CASSLQLEAFF
TGTGCCAGCAGCTTGCAGCTTGAAGCTTTCTTT
>TRBV7-9|NA|TRBJ2-1|few|15
CASSPRLVSHNEQFF
TGTGCCAGCAGCCCACGACTAGTGTCGCACAATGAGCAGTTCTTC
>TRBV7-2|NA|TRBJ2-7|NA|15
CASSKQSGEAYEQYF
TGTGCCAGCAGCAAACAGAGTGGCGAGGCCTACGAGCAGTACTTC
>TRBV5-6|NA|TRBJ2-4|many|14
CASSFGEAKNIQYF
TGTGCCAGCAGTTTCGGGGAAGCCAAAAACATTCAGTACTTC
>TRBV12-3/TRBV12-4|NA|TRBJ2-7|NA|14
CASGAQEGAYEQYF
TGTGCCAGCGGCGCGCAGGAAGGGGCCTACGAGCAGTACTTC
>TRBV12-3/TRBV12-4|NA|TRBJ1-4|NA|14
CASSSTSVGEKLFF
TGTGCCAGCAGTTCGACGTCAGTGGGTGAAAAACTGTTTTTT
>TRBV11-1|NA|TRBJ1-3|NA|18
CASSPRVWGQSSGNTIYF
TGTGCCAGCAGCCCTCGTGTTTGGGGCCAGAGCTCTGGAAACACCATATATTTT
>TRBV10-3|NA|TRBJ2-7|many|11
CAISESIEQYF
TGTGCCATCAGTGAGTCGATCGAGCAGTACTTC
>TRBV5-1|NA|TRBJ1-1|NA|15
CASSLASMGRAEAFF
TGCGCCAGCAGCTTGGCGTCAATGGGTCGCGCTGAAGCTTTCTTT
>TRBV27|NA|TRBJ1-6|few|12
CASSSGTSPLHF
TGTGCCAGCAGTTCCGGGACTTCACCCCTCCACTTT
>TRBV12-3/TRBV12-4|TRBD2|TRBJ2-7|NA|15
CASRSSGGETYEQYF
TGTGCCAGCAGATCCTCGGGGGGGGAAACCTACGAGCAGTACTTC
>TRBV20-1|NA|TRBJ2-1|many|11
CSASPGNEQFF
TGCAGTGCTAGCCCTGGAAATGAGCAGTTCTTC
>TRBV29-1|NA|TRBJ2-4|NA|11
CSGRRKDIQYF
TGCAGTGGGAGGCGTAAGGACATTCAGTACTTC
>TRBV5-1|NA|TRBJ1-1|NA|15
CASSFLPGVNTEAFF
TGCGCCAGCAGCTTCTTGCCGGGGGTGAACACTGAAGCTTTCTTT
>TRBV30|NA|TRBJ2-6|NA|15
CAWSVKWSGANVLTF
TGTGCCTGGAGTGTAAAATGGTCTGGGGCCAACGTCCTGACTTTC
>TRBV4-3|NA|TRBJ2-1|NA|15
CASSQDRDRPNEQFF
TGCGCCAGCAGCCAAGATCGGGACCGGCCCAATGAGCAGTTCTTC
>TRBV15|NA|TRBJ2-7|few|15
CATSRGFEGGLEQYF
TGTGCCACCAGCAGAGGGTTTGAGGGAGGCTTAGAGCAGTACTTC
>TRBV20-1|NA|TRBJ1-6|many|13
CSAKVSEGTPLHF
TGCAGTGCCAAGGTGTCGGAAGGGACACCCCTCCACTTT
>TRBV6-1|NA|TRBJ2-3|NA|15
CATTLDADGTDTQYF
TGTGCCACCACCCTCGATGCTGATGGCACAGATACGCAGTATTTT
>TRBV5-1|NA|TRBJ2-1|few|15
CASSLEDQAYNEQFF
TGCGCCAGCAGCTTGGAAGACCAAGCATACAATGAGCAGTTCTTC
>TRBV24-1|NA|TRBJ2-1|few|15
CATFRGQSSYNEQFF
TGTGCCACCTTCAGGGGCCAAAGCTCCTACAATGAGCAGTTCTTC
>TRBV7-2|NA|TRBJ2-7|few|12
CASSQTSDEQYF
TGTGCCAGCAGCCAGACTTCCGACGAGCAGTACTTC
>TRBV7-2|TRBD1|TRBJ2-1|few|15
CASSLVQGLGNEQFF
TGTGCCAGCAGCTTAGTACAGGGGTTAGGAAATGAGCAGTTCTTC
>TRBV5-1|TRBD1|TRBJ2-1|NA|13
CASSLATGNEQFF
TGCGCCAGCAGCTTGGCGACAGGGAATGAGCAGTTCTTC
>TRBV12-3/TRBV12-4|NA|TRBJ2-1|NA|12
CAGSLGVAEQFF
TGTGCCGGCAGTTTAGGCGTTGCTGAGCAGTTCTTC
>TRBV7-6|TRBD2|TRBJ2-7|once|16
CASSPIGGTSLYEQYF
TGTGCCAGCAGCCCAATAGGGGGGACTAGTTTGTACGAGCAGTACTTC
>TRBV7-9|NA|TRBJ2-7|NA|17
CASSSTRGTRPIDEQYF
TGTGCCAGCAGCTCTACCCGGGGGACAAGACCCATCGACGAGCAGTACTTC
>TRBV7-2|NA|TRBJ2-7|NA|15
CASSRIGASSYEQYF
TGTGCCAGCAGTCGCATCGGGGCAAGCTCCTACGAGCAGTACTTC
>TRBV5-5|NA|TRBJ1-1|NA|14
CASSTPVMGTEAFF
TGTGCCAGCAGCACACCTGTGATGGGGACTGAAGCTTTCTTT
>TRBV15|TRBD1|TRBJ2-2|NA|14
CATSTGRNTGELFF
TGTGCCACATCGACAGGGAGAAACACCGGGGAGCTGTTTTTT
>TRBV23-1|NA|TRBJ1-5|NA|16
CASPTLGGGGNQPQHF
TGCGCCAGCCCAACGTTGGGCGGGGGTGGCAATCAGCCCCAGCATTTT
>TRBV9|TRBD2|TRBJ2-3|NA|14
CASTKTSRADTQYF
TGTGCCAGCACCAAGACTAGCCGGGCAGATACGCAGTATTTT
>TRBV6-5|NA|TRBJ1-2|few|11
CASSYGATYTF
TGTGCCAGCAGTTACGGGGCAACCTACACCTTC
>TRBV27|NA|TRBJ1-1|NA|18
CASSLFSVGPSYGTEAFF
TGTGCCAGCAGTTTATTCTCCGTAGGGCCGTCGTATGGCACTGAAGCTTTCTTT
>TRBV18|TRBD2|TRBJ2-3|few|16
CASSPGLAGVTDTQYF
TGTGCCAGCAGTCCGGGACTAGCGGGAGTCACAGATACGCAGTATTTT